This T cell receptor beta chain was sequenced in a study of T cells in Graves' hyperthyroidism and ophthalmopathy (dated by TCRdb to the late 2010s). Background for the entire study: Peripheral blood samples were taken at the time of initial diagnosis, prior to any treatment. Whether ophthalmopathy could be predicted prospectively was tested in an independent validation cohort made up of under 20 hyperthyroidism patients plus 17 patients who later progressed to ophthalmopathy. The 100 discovery patients were divided at random into training and test sets in a 7:3 ratio. According to the paper, TCR Vbeta CDR3 sequencing was carried out on approximately 140 peripheral blood samples, which came from approximately 41 ophthalmopathy, 80 or so hyperthyroidism and approximately 17 progressor patients. TCR V-J signatures able to tell the groups apart were searched for in a discovery cohort of some 100 patients, of whom approximately 40 had Graves' ophthalmopathy and 57 had stable Graves' hyperthyroidism. In over five Graves' hyperthyroidism patients, the study also compared T-cell repertoires from thyroid tissue with T-cell repertoires from blood. After blood sampling, hyperthyroidism patients were treated with methimazole at a starting dose of 30 mg daily, and ophthalmopathy patients were treated with high-dose intravenous methylprednisolone. What the work shows at the level of the full study, not this receptor alone: In validation, the model predicted progression to ophthalmopathy with approximately 71% sensitivity and less than 80% specificity, a median of around 6.6 months before onset. Most expanded thyroid clonotypes (frequency above 0.001) were also found in blood, which suggests that blood repertoires may mirror thyroid immune responses. A model built on a 13 V-J signature distinguished ophthalmopathy from stable hyperthyroidism, reaching around 87% sensitivity and around 81% specificity in cross-validation and 80%/75% in testing. No statistical method was used to set the sample size in advance, and investigators knew the group allocation.

From cysteine to phenylalanine, the CDR3 is 13 amino acids long. The CDR3 DNA has 39 bases and is translated from base 1. Based on the germline V gene, the CDR1 and CDR2 sequences are MNHEY and SVGAGI. On this clonotype: It has no known antigen specificity. This clone may be a read error of a much larger clone one base away.

A patient counted as having stable Graves' hyperthyroidism if no progression to ophthalmopathy occurred over 18 months of follow-up. The hyperthyroidism patients were between 18 and 65 years old and newly diagnosed, with a disease duration of less than 2 months. The study excluded patients with uncontrolled infections, other autoimmune diseases, pregnancy or lactation. Diagnoses were established on the basis of clinical symptoms, serum thyroxine and TRAb, thyroid ultrasound, and orbital computed tomography. Ficoll-Paque density gradient centrifugation was used to isolate PBMCs from around 10 ml of fresh peripheral blood. Total RNA was extracted using Trizol reagent, and RNA quality was assessed on an Agilent 2100 Bioanalyzer. TCR beta CDR3 regions were amplified from RNA transcripts. A first-round RT-PCR of the TCR CDR3 used the HTBI primer set with the Qiagen OneStep RT-PCR kit. Libraries were constructed in a second round of multiplex PCR, after which size selection and purification were carried out. Sequencing of the libraries was done on an Illumina HiSeq2000 using paired-end 100 bp reads. The original methods were these. SOAPnuke was used to process the raw data, throwing out any read that contained adapters or uncalled bases, had a mean Phred below 15, or lacked an exact constant-primer or identifier match. High-quality paired reads were merged using COPE v1.2.5, and each unique nucleotide sequence was defined as a clonotype. MiTCR v1.1 was used to align clonotypes to the IMGT TRBV, TRBD and TRBJ reference segments. Only V-J combinations with frequency above 0.0001, covering approximately 99% of repertoires, were analysed. A TCS score was defined as the ratio between F50 (clonal expansion) and ExV (chaos), using BLOSUM62-based TCRdist between CDR3 peptides within each V-J. Welch's t-statistics and random forest reduced around 520 V-J features to 13, which were used in a naive Bayes classifier (R e1071). TCRdb reworked the public reads: Q25 trimming with fastp, MiXCR clone assembly, productive beta chains retained. Each entry is one CDR3 protein sequence, shown with its most common DNA and genes. The V and J calls, along with clone size, are taken from TCRdb and not from the paper's own processing. Within this sample are some 740,000 distinct CDR3 sequences, with about 14% of them counted one time only. Of the sample, roughly 10% falls within the top ten clones.

The receptor was derived from a woman aged 18-30 years with Graves' hyperthyroidism. Sequencing input: blood. The rearranged chain carries TRBV6-5 and TRBJ1-2, with TRBD1 as a weak D call on 6 bases. In nucleotide form, the sequence is TGTGCCAGCAGTTACTCAGGGGGGAAAGGCTACGCCTTC. Its protein product is CASSYSGGKGYAF.